This entry concerns a single TCR beta chain. Its antigen is as yet unknown. This sample is part of a study of identifying expanded T cells in peripheral blood. Study results and limitations: Across healthy donors, higher total template counts meant significantly greater approximately two-week count variance.

J was trimmed by 11 bases and V by 4 bases; bases with no gene match: 9. This CDR3 is 14 amino acids long. Germline-derived CDR1 and CDR2 are LGHNA and YSLEER. Collection occurred without any documented infections or immune events in donors. The repertoire was sequenced with immunoSEQ multiplex PCR; TCRdb's copy has only in-frame clones and lacks some. Among approximately 58,000 clones listed, approximately 89% were seen once. V usage is TRBV4-3 and J usage is TRBJ1-4; 8 bases are a match to TRBD1. Sequencing was carried out using blood. This receptor was taken from a person aged 18 to 69 in good health. In nucleotides, the CDR3 is TGCGCCAGCAGCCCAGGACAGGGAACCCCGAAACTGTTTTTT. Translated, it gives CASSPGQGTPKLFF.